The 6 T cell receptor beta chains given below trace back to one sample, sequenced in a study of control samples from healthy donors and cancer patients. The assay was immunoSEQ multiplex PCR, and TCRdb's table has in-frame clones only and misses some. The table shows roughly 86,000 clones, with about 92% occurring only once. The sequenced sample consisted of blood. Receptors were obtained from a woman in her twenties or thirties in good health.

CDR3 DNA sequence: TGTGCCAGCAGTTTTAGGGGGGGCGGGCCCCAGCATTTT. As protein: CASSFRGGGPQHF. The rearrangement links TRBV28 to TRBJ1-5; D perhaps matches TRBD1 (6 bases). There are 13 residues in the CDR3. CDR1 is MDHEN, CDR2 SYDVKM, per germline. Trimming pared 3 bases from V and 9 bases from J, leaving 12 bases between.

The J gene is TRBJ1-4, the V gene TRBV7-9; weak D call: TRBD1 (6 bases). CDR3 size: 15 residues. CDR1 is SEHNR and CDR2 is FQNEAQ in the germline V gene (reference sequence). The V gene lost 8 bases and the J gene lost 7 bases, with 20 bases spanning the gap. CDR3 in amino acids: CASEGGSSPREKLFF. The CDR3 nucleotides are TGTGCCAGCGAGGGGGGCAGCAGTCCACGTGAAAAACTGTTTTTT.

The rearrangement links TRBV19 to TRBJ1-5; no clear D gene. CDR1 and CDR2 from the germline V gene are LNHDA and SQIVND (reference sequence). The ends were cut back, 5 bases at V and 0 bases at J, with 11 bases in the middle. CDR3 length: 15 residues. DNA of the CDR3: TGTGCCAGTAGTCTCCTCTCCGGTAGCAATCAGCCCCAGCATTTT. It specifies CASSLLSGSNQPQHF.

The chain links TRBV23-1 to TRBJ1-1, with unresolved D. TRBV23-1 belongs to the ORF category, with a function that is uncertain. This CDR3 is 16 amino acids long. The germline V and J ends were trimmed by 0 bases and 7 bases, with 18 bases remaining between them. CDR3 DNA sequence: TGCGCCAGCAGTCAATCCCAAGGTAGTGAACGAATTGAAGCTTTCTTT. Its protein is CASSQSQGSERIEAFF.

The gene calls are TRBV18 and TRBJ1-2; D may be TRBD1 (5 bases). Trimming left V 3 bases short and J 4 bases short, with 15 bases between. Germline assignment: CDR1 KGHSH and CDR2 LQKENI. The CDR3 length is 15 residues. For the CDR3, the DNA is TGTGCCAGCTCACCCTTCGGCGTAGGGACCTATGGCTACACCTTC. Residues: CASSPFGVGTYGYTF.

CDR3 DNA sequence: TGTGCCAGCAGCCAGAACAGACAGGGAGGGGCTTTCTTT. Residues: CASSQNRQGGAFF. The chain has TRBV3-1 (or the pseudogene TRBV3-2) and TRBJ1-1, with TRBD1 identical over 7 bases. Germline CDR1 and CDR2: LGHDT and YNNKEL (reference sequence). V was clipped by 3 bases and J by 11 bases; unmatched bases: 9. The CDR3 consists of 13 residues.